This is a list of T cell receptor beta chains from one sample in a study of T cell responses to AZD1222 COVID-19 vaccine. Sequencing was performed with immunoSEQ multiplex PCR; in TCRdb, only in-frame clones are kept and a portion is missing. Seen here are about 130,000 clones, roughly 89% observed once, and the top ten hold about 1.1%. Sample: peripheral blood, taken 28 days after the second AZD1222 dose. Every receptor here comes from an adult who received the AZD1222 COVID-19 vaccine. The CDR3 runs from the conserved cysteine through the conserved F or W. Each record gives: CDR3 length, V gene, CDR3 protein.

>13|TRBV5-5
CASSFARGGARYF
>13|TRBV18
CASSPSGYGELFF
>16|TRBV28
CASSPSSGMGQETQYF
>13|TRBV28
CASSLNRNQPQHF
>13|TRBV30
CAWGGQGNYGYTF
>13|TRBV7-8
CASSLVFMSEAFF
>16|TRBV4-2
CASSQEILAGTEKLFF
>16|TRBV4-2
CASSQVGQASGNTIYF
>15|TRBV7-9
CASSLQQGTRTEAFF
>15|TRBV2
CASSPGLAGIDEQFF
>15|TRBV5-6
CASSWGQREVSPLHF
>15|TRBV4-2
CASSQGLAGEDTQYF
>13|TRBV4-2
CASSQGSGNEQFF
>15|TRBV19
CASSIGGPAGETQYF
>14|TRBV18
CASSPSYDKNIQYF
>16|TRBV7-6
CASSLESSAIQSEQFF
>18|TRBV11-3
CASSPRGHKGRNTGELFF
>12|TRBV4-3
CASSQDGLGYTF
>14|TRBV2
CASTNVGQGQPQHF
>15|TRBV7-3
CASSSYQNGGDTQYF
>11|TRBV10-2
CASSEFETQYF
>15|TRBV2
CASSPTGLSGTEAFF
>15|TRBV7-2
CASSSGGVNYNEQFF
>14|TRBV30
CAWRILTTTGELFF
>14|TRBV9
CASSVGQGAYEQYF
>15|TRBV7-9
CASSLDPGMDEKLFF
>15|TRBV6-2/TRBV6-3
CASSSGQGAADTQYF
>17|TRBV19
CASMVGQDPATNEKLFF
>14|TRBV9
CASSVAGMNTEAFF
>15|TRBV19
CASSMAAGGLETQYF
>12|TRBV12-3/TRBV12-4
CASRRWGDEQFF
>15|TRBV5-6
CASSTGWGNNQPQHF
>14|TRBV4-1
CASSQDYGRYGYTF
>15|TRBV19
CASSIMTLNTGELFF
>12|TRBV7-9
CASSDTNQPQHF
>12|TRBV10-3
CAISDPPYEQYF
>14|TRBV28
CASKGLLNTGELFF